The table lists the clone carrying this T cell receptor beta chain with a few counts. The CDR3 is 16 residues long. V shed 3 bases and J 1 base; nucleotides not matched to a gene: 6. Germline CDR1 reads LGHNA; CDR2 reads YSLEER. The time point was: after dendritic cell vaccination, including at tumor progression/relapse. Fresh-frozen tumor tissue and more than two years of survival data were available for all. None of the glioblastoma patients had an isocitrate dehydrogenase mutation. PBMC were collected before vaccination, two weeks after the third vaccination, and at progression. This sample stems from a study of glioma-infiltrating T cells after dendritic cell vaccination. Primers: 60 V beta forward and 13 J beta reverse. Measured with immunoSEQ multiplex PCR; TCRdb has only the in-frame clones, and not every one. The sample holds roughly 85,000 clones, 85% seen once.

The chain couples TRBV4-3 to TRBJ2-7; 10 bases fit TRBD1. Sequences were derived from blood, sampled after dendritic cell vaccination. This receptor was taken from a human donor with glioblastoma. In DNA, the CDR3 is TGCGCCAGCAGCCACTCCGGGACAGGGGAATCCTACGAGCAGTACTTC. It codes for CASSHSGTGESYEQYF.